This T cell receptor (beta chain) was obtained from a study of shared clonotypes between healthy human individuals. Profiling relied on immunoSEQ multiplex PCR, and the TCRdb table lists in-frame clones only, not all of them. Of some 2,400,000 clones listed, around 95% are singletons. Sequences were obtained from naive CD4+ T cells sorted from blood. The subset is: CD45RA+ positively selected. The TCR comes from a man between 18 and 29 years old in good health.

The CDR3 DNA reads TGCGCCTCACGAGGCCTGATCATGTCAGGGGTCACAGAGACCCAGTACTTC. The encoded protein is CASRGLIMSGVTETQYF. The chain couples TRBV10-1 to TRBJ2-5; TRBD1 is a possible D gene (6 bases). This CDR3 comprises 17 residues. Trimming took off 11 bases at V and 4 bases at J, with 29 bases between the two ends. CDR1 is WNHNN, CDR2 SYGVQD, per germline (reference sequence).